This T cell receptor (beta chain) was retrieved from a study of T-cell memory formation after mild COVID-19. Concerning this clonotype itself: Its antigen is currently unknown.

Sample barcodes and UMIs were carried by the TCR alpha and TCR beta cDNA libraries that 5'RACE generated with constant-segment primers. A single record per CDR3 protein comes from TCRdb applying MiXCR to the 5' RACE reads. Of about 50,000 distinct CDR3 sequences listed, 9.5% to 15% were seen once; the top ten hold approximately 25%. Findings and caveats of the study: CD4/CD8 balance characterized clones contracting day 15 to 85, and CD4+ skew characterized later expanders. Pre-infection memory contained some responding clones, which suggested that cross-reactive memory had joined.

Trimming took off 2 bases at V and 7 bases at J, with 7 bases between the two ends. Germline V gene sequence: CDR1 SGHKS, CDR2 YYEKEE (reference sequence). The CDR3 sequence is 12 residues long. The origin of this receptor is a man aged 18-30 years who had mild COVID-19 (a few samples of this study predate the infection). Cell type and time point are not known. The rearrangement uses TRBV5-5 and TRBJ1-3, with D unresolved. Sequencing used PBMCs or a T cell subset sorted from them (not recorded which). The CDR3 coding sequence is TGTGCCAGCAGCTTAGTTCGGAACACCATATATTTT. It specifies CASSLVRNTIYF.